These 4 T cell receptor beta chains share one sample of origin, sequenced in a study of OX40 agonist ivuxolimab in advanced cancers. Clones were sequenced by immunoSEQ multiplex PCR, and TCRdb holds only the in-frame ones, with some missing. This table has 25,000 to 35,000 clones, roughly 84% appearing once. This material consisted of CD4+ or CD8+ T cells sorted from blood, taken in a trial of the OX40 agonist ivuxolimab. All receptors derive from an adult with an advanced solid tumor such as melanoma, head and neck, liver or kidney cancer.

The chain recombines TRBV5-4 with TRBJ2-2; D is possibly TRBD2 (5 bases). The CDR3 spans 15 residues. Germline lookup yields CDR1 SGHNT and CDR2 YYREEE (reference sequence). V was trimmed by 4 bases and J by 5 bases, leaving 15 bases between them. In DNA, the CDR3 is TGTGCCAGCAGCCCCAAATGGGAGTCGACCGGGGAGCTGTTTTTT. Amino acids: CASSPKWESTGELFF. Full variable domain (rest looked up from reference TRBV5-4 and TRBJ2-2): ETGVTQSPTHLIKTRGQQVTLRCSSQSGHNTVSWYQQALGQGPQFIFQYYREEENGRGNFPPRFSGLQFPNYSSELNVNALELDDSALYLCASSPKWESTGELFFGEGSRLTVL.

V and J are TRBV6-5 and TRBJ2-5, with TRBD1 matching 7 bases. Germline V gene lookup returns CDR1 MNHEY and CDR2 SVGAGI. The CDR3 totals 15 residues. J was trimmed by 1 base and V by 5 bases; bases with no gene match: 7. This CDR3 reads CASSKNRGGQETQYF. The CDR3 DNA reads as TGTGCCAGCAGTAAGAACAGGGGCGGCCAAGAGACCCAGTACTTC.

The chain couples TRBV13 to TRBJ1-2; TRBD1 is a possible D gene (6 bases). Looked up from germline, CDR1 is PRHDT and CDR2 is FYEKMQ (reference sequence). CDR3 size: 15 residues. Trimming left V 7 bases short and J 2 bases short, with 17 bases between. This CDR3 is CASTLGGALNYGYTF. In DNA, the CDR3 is TGTGCCAGCACCCTAGGGGGAGCCCTCAACTATGGCTACACCTTC. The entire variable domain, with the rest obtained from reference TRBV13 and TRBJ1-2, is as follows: AAGVIQSPRHLIKEKRETATLKCYPIPRHDTVYWYQQGPGQDPQFLISFYEKMQSDKGSIPDRFSAQQFSDYHSELNMSSLELGDSALYFCASTLGGALNYGYTFGSGTRLTVV.

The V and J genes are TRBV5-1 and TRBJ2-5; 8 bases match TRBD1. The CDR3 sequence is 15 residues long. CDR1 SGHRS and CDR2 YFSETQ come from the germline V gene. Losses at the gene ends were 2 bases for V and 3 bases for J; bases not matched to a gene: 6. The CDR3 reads CASSFRDRIEETQYF. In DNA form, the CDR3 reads TGCGCCAGCAGCTTTCGGGACAGGATAGAAGAGACCCAGTACTTC. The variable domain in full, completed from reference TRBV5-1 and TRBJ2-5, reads KAGVTQTPRYLIKTRGQQVTLSCSPISGHRSVSWYQQTPGQGLQFLFEYFSETQRNKGNFPGRFSGRQFSNSRSEMNVSTLELGDSALYLCASSFRDRIEETQYFGPGTRLLVL.